Following are 25 T cell receptor beta chains from one sample sequenced in a study of cytomegalovirus exposure and HLA in healthy donors. 13 Jbeta primers and 60 Vbeta primers were used for the PCR. TCRdb's copy holds only in-frame clones and misses some; the assay was immunoSEQ multiplex PCR. Of some 150,000 clones listed, roughly three fifths are singletons. Material for sequencing was PBMCs. These receptors all come from a woman in her thirties or forties in good health and CMV-seronegative.

The rearrangement joins TRBV11-2 to TRBJ1-1; D call uncertain. V gave up 3 bases and J gave up 0 bases, with 8 bases separating them. CDR1 and CDR2 from the germline V gene are SGHAT and FQNNGV. The CDR3 has 14 amino acids. The CDR3 here is CASSFRVMNTEAFF. The CDR3 nucleotides read TGTGCCAGCAGCTTTAGAGTCATGAACACTGAAGCTTTCTTT.

The chain employs TRBV27 and TRBJ2-7; the match to TRBD1 covers 11 bases. Germline V lookup: CDR1 MNHEY, CDR2 SMNVEV (reference sequence). J lost 2 bases, V lost 2 bases, and 2 bases had no gene match. The CDR3 length is 15 residues. CDR3 loop: CASSLRGQGAYEQYF. In nucleotides, the CDR3 is TGTGCCAGCAGTTTAAGGGGACAGGGGGCCTACGAGCAGTACTTC.

This chain connects TRBV6-1 to TRBJ2-6, with D unresolved. CDR1 is MNHNS and CDR2 is SASEGT in the germline V gene. Between the trimmed V and J ends, which lost 0 bases and 2 bases, there was a span of 11 bases. The CDR3 is 17 amino acids. CDR3 sequence reads: CASSEALRKTGANVLTF. For the CDR3, the DNA is TGTGCCAGCAGTGAAGCGCTGAGGAAAACTGGGGCCAACGTCCTGACTTTC.

This clone was recorded once. V usage is TRBV5-1 and J usage is TRBJ1-3, with D hard to call. Germline V lookup: CDR1 SGHRS, CDR2 YFSETQ. The CDR3 is 14 residues long. V shed 4 bases and J shed 4 bases, with 12 bases lying between them. CDR3 residues: CASSPLGQGNTIYF. DNA for the CDR3: TGCGCCAGCAGCCCCCTTGGGCAAGGAAACACCATATATTTT.

This clone was detected a few times. The rearrangement uses TRBV19 and TRBJ1-2, with no clear D. V shed 2 bases and J shed 3 bases, with 13 bases lying between them. This CDR3 is 15 amino acids long. Germline CDR1 LNHDA, CDR2 SQIVND (reference sequence). CDR3 region: CASSIKPTGDYGYTF. The CDR3 DNA follows: TGTGCCAGTAGTATAAAGCCCACCGGAGACTATGGCTACACCTTC.

The chain has TRBV9 and TRBJ1-2; tentatively, D is TRBD1 (6 bases). The CDR3 is 13 amino acids. Deletions cut 0 bases from V and 4 bases from J, with 7 bases between. Germline V CDR1 and CDR2: SGDLS, YYNGEE. The CDR3 bases are TGTGCCAGCAGCGTAGGGACAGTCTATGGCTACACCTTC. The encoded protein is CASSVGTVYGYTF.

This clone was detected only a few times. This chain links TRBV5-1 with TRBJ1-6; D is perhaps TRBD1 (6 bases). Germline-derived CDR1 and CDR2 are SGHRS and YFSETQ. This CDR3 is 14 amino acids long. V gave up 0 bases and J gave up 9 bases, with 10 bases separating them. In nucleotides, the CDR3 is TGCGCCAGCAGCTTGGGAGGACAGTTTTCACCCCTCCACTTT. Its protein product is CASSLGGQFSPLHF.

The CDR3 is CASSQEGHTEAFF. The CDR3 DNA reads TGCGCCAGCAGCCAAGAGGGGCACACTGAAGCTTTCTTT. This chain links TRBV4-3 with TRBJ1-1, with D possibly TRBD1 on 5 matching bases. Per germline, CDR1 LGHNA and CDR2 YSLEER. The CDR3 spans 13 residues. Deletions cut 0 bases from V and 3 bases from J, with 5 bases between.

The genes are TRBV19 and TRBJ1-2; 10 nucleotides match TRBD1. After removal of 10 bases from V and 7 bases from J, the junction contained 12 bases not matched to a gene. The germline V gene has CDR1 LNHDA and CDR2 SQIVND (reference sequence). The CDR3 has 14 residues. CDR3 loop: CATEPGQGFRGYTF. The CDR3 DNA reads TGTGCCACCGAACCGGGACAGGGGTTCCGTGGCTACACCTTC.

V usage is TRBV5-6 and J usage is TRBJ1-2, with 7 bases that match TRBD1. Trimming took 4 bases from V and 4 from J; bases not matched to a gene: 4. Per the germline V gene, CDR1 is SGHDT and CDR2 is YYEEEE. The CDR3 contains 13 residues. The CDR3 DNA follows: TGTGCCAGCAGCCCCAGGGGGTTCTATGGCTACACCTTC. It encodes CASSPRGFYGYTF.

The chain is built from TRBV25-1 and TRBJ1-4, with a possible D match to TRBD1 (6 bases). Germline V gene sequence: CDR1 MGHDK, CDR2 SYGVNS. Trimming took 4 bases from V and 0 from J, leaving 9 bases between them. The CDR3 is made up of 15 amino acids. CDR3: CASSVYRATNEKLFF. The CDR3 region has the DNA TGTGCCAGCAGTGTATACAGGGCAACTAATGAAAAACTGTTTTTT.

The genes are TRBV18 and TRBJ1-1; 8 nucleotides align to TRBD1. From germline, CDR1 is KGHSH and CDR2 LQKENI. This CDR3 has 14 amino acids. With V trimmed by 6 bases and J by 1 base, 4 bases remained unmatched. CDR3 coding DNA: TGTGCCAGCTCGGCAGGACAGGGGAACACTGAAGCTTTCTTT. This encodes CASSAGQGNTEAFF.

This clone has a handful of counts. The chain employs TRBV19 and TRBJ1-2, with 8 bases that match TRBD1. After removal of 3 bases from V and 6 bases from J, the junction contained 3 bases not matched to a gene. Germline V CDR1 and CDR2: LNHDA, SQIVND (reference sequence). The CDR3 spans 13 residues. CDR3 bases: TGTGCCAGTAGTATTCAGGGGGCGGATGGCTACACCTTC. Its translation: CASSIQGADGYTF.

The chain has TRBV7-8 and TRBJ1-1; 8 bases map to TRBD1. Germline trimming cut 5 bases from V and 1 base from J; bases unmatched to any gene: 9. Germline CDR1 and CDR2: SGHVS and FQNEAQ. The CDR3 is made up of 16 amino acids. This chain's CDR3 is CASSPWTGSPNTEAFF. Here the CDR3 DNA reads TGTGCCAGCAGCCCGTGGACAGGGTCCCCGAACACTGAAGCTTTCTTT. Complete variable domain (other parts from reference TRBV7-8 and TRBJ1-1): GAGVSQSPRYKVAKRGQDVALRCDPISGHVSLFWYQQALGQGPEFLTYFQNEAQLDKSGLPSDRFFAERPEGSVSTLKIQRTQQEDSAVYLCASSPWTGSPNTEAFFGQGTRLTVV.

The V gene is TRBV7-2, the J gene TRBJ1-2, with D maybe TRBD1 (5 bases). Trimming took 5 bases from V and 5 from J, leaving 18 bases between them. The CDR3 loop spans 15 amino acids. CDR1 and CDR2 (germline): SGHTA, FQGNSA. CDR3: CASSPQTVLEYGYTF. The CDR3 coding sequence is TGTGCCAGCAGCCCCCAGACAGTTCTAGAGTATGGCTACACCTTC.

The chain carries TRBV5-4 and TRBJ1-2; TRBD1 matches at 9 bases. J was trimmed by 6 bases and V by 0 bases; bases with no gene match: 6. Germline V gene sequence: CDR1 SGHNT, CDR2 YYREEE (reference sequence). The CDR3 spans 15 residues. In DNA form, the CDR3 reads TGTGCCAGCAGCTTGGAGTCAGGACAGGGGAATGGCTACACCTTC. Protein product: CASSLESGQGNGYTF. Full variable domain (rest looked up from reference TRBV5-4 and TRBJ1-2): ETGVTQSPTHLIKTRGQQVTLRCSSQSGHNTVSWYQQALGQGPQFIFQYYREEENGRGNFPPRFSGLQFPNYSSELNVNALELDDSALYLCASSLESGQGNGYTFGSGTRLTVV.

The chain uses TRBV25-1 and TRBJ2-2, with 8 bases matching TRBD2. From germline, CDR1 is MGHDK and CDR2 SYGVNS. This CDR3 has 17 residues. Trimming at V came to 1 base and at J to 6 bases, leaving 10 bases not matched to a gene. CDR3 nucleotide sequence: TGTGCCAGCAGTGAATCGGGGGGGGGCGTTTCGCCCGGGGAGCTGTTTTTT. Amino acid sequence: CASSESGGGVSPGELFF.

In this sample, this clone turned up a few times. The J gene is TRBJ2-5, the V gene TRBV30; possibly TRBD2 for D (7 bases). Germline values: CDR1 GTSNPN, CDR2 SVGIG (reference sequence). The CDR3 sequence is 14 residues long. Trimming left V 3 bases short and J 5 bases short, with 16 bases between. The CDR3 protein is CAWRPRGALETQYF. The CDR3 DNA reads as TGTGCCTGGAGGCCTCGGGGGGCCCTTGAGACCCAGTACTTC.

Only a few counts were recorded for this clone. This chain joins TRBV19 and TRBJ1-2; the match to TRBD1 covers 9 bases. From germline, CDR1 is LNHDA and CDR2 SQIVND (reference sequence). Trimming at V came to 6 bases and at J to 8 bases, leaving 13 bases not matched to a gene. This CDR3 is built from 15 residues. The DNA of the CDR3 is TGTGCCAGTAGCCTTACCCCAAGGGACAGGGAAGGCTACACCTTC. As protein: CASSLTPRDREGYTF. The full variable domain, completed using reference TRBV19 and TRBJ1-2, is DGGITQSPKYLFRKEGQNVTLSCEQNLNHDAMYWYRQDPGQGLRLIYYSQIVNDFQKGDIAEGYSVSREKKESFPLTVTSAQKNPTAFYLCASSLTPRDREGYTFGSGTRLTVV.

The chain recombines TRBV6-6 with TRBJ2-3; 9 nucleotides align to TRBD2. The V gene's germline CDR1 is MNHNY and CDR2 SVGAGI (reference sequence). V lost 7 bases and J lost 1; bases outside the gene matches: 6. This CDR3 is built from 15 residues. The CDR3, as DNA: TGTGCCAGCAACAAGCGGGGGGTTGGCACAGATACGCAGTATTTT. This gives the protein CASNKRGVGTDTQYF.

This chain uses TRBV18 with TRBJ1-1; TRBD1 matches at 7 bases. This CDR3 region has 17 residues. V lost 0 bases and J lost 1; bases outside the gene matches: 8. In germline, CDR1 is KGHSH, CDR2 LQKENI. The CDR3 loop reads CASSPPRQGVKNTEAFF. The CDR3 coding sequence is TGTGCCAGCTCACCACCGAGACAGGGCGTGAAGAACACTGAAGCTTTCTTT.

This clone has just a few counts. This chain connects TRBV4-1 to TRBJ2-2; weak D call: TRBD2 (5 bases). The V gene lost 0 bases and the J gene lost 5 bases, with 19 bases spanning the gap. Germline V gene sequence: CDR1 MGHRA, CDR2 YSYEKL. The length of the CDR3 is 18 residues. The CDR3 DNA reads as TGCGCCAGCAGCCAAGACAAAGGAGGAGGCGTTTGGACCGGGGAGCTGTTTTTT. This codes for CASSQDKGGGVWTGELFF.

This clone appeared a single time. The chain couples TRBV25-1 to TRBJ1-1, with 11 bases identical to TRBD1. This CDR3 comprises 13 residues. Losses at the gene ends were 8 bases for V and 5 bases for J; bases not matched to a gene: 4. The germline V gene has CDR1 MGHDK and CDR2 SYGVNS. CDR3 in amino acids: CASGGQGETEAFF. For the CDR3, the DNA is TGTGCCAGCGGGGGACAGGGGGAGACTGAAGCTTTCTTT.

This chain uses TRBV5-4 with TRBJ2-1; the D is unclear. CDR1 and CDR2 (germline): SGHNT, YYREEE (reference sequence). The CDR3 is made up of 15 amino acids. V was shortened by 0 bases and J by 1 base, with 8 bases between the two germline ends. Written as DNA, the CDR3 is TGTGCCAGCAGCTTGGGTAGCTTATCCTACAATGAGCAGTTCTTC. It is translated as CASSLGSLSYNEQFF.

This clone was found a few times. The chain carries TRBV6-1 and TRBJ1-5; D call uncertain. The length of the CDR3 is 15 residues. CDR1 and CDR2 (germline): MNHNS, SASEGT. V was clipped by 0 bases and J by 6 bases, with 12 bases between them. The CDR3 here is CASSEAEGHGQPQHF. The CDR3 DNA sequence: TGTGCCAGCAGTGAAGCTGAGGGCCACGGTCAGCCCCAGCATTTT.